Described below is a single T cell receptor beta chain sequence and its context. Its target is not known. The CDR3 has 18 residues. J gave up 0 bases and V 3 bases, and 4 bases lay outside the gene matches. CDR1 and CDR2 from the germline V gene are SGHTA and FQGNSA. The data belong to a study of T cells after yellow fever vaccination. Synthesis of TCR cDNA relied on 5'RACE template switching, which attached a universal primer site and UMIs. MiXCR was run by TCRdb on the 5' RACE reads, yielding one entry per CDR3 protein. This repertoire shows about 330,000 distinct CDR3 sequences, about 4% found once; its top ten account for roughly 25%. Study-level findings and limits: Post-booster repertoires contained most primary-vaccination clones again (96% CD4, 85% to 90% CD8). Any FACS-sorted repertoire could hold abundant clonotypes that contaminate it from the bulk population.

The V gene is TRBV7-2, the J gene TRBJ2-6; 11 bases map to TRBD1. Sample: PBMCs, taken 5 days after the yellow fever booster vaccination. This receptor was obtained from a man aged 18 to 30 who received the YFV17D yellow fever vaccine. CDR3 DNA sequence: TGTGCCAGCAGCTTCGTAGGGACAGGGGGCTCTGGGGCCAACGTCCTGACTTTC. It encodes CASSFVGTGGSGANVLTF.